This T cell receptor beta chain was sequenced for a study of blood T cells in healthy people across ages. General study points: Diversity was higher, and naive CD4+ cells more numerous, in long-lived donors than in aged donors. The study lacked donor CMV status, which possibly confounded expanded clonotype changes.

Every sample gave at least 5 micrograms of total RNA when it was extracted. CDR3 length equals 15 residues. The V gene's germline CDR1 is SGHRS and CDR2 YFSETQ. The ends lost 3 bases at V and 8 bases at J; junction bases unmatched: 13. Primers used in a second PCR of roughly 6 to 11 cycles were a sample-barcoded 5' primer and a J-beta primer mix. A template-switch adaptor with 12 random nucleotides tagged each cDNA molecule. One entry per CDR3 protein results from TCRdb running MiXCR on the 5' RACE reads. The sample shows more than 550,000 distinct CDR3 sequences, approximately 22% of them seen only once. Turning to this clonotype: The antigen remains undetermined.

The chain uses TRBV5-1 and TRBJ1-2; the match to TRBD1 covers 7 bases. The TCR sequence derives from a man aged 70-80 years in good health. Material: blood. CDR3 sequence (DNA): TGCGCCAGCAGCTATAACCGGGACAGTTCCGAGGGCTACACCTTC. Its translation: CASSYNRDSSEGYTF.